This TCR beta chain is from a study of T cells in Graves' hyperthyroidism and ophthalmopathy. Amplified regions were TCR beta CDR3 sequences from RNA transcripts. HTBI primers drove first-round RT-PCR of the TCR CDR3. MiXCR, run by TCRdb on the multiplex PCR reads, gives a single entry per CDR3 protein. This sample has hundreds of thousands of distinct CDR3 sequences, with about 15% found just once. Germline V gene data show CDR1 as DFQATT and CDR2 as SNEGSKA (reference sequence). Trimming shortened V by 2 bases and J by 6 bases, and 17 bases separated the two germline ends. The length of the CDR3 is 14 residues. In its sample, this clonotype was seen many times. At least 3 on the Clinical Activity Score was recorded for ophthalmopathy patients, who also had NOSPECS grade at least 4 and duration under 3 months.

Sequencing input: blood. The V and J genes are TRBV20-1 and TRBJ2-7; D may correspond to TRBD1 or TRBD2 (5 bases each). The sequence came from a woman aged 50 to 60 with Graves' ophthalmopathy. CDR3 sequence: CSARPPGLAGEQYF. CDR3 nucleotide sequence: TGCAGTGCTAGACCTCCGGGGCTAGCTGGCGAGCAGTACTTC.